Shown below are 24 T cell receptor beta chains from a single sample sequenced in a study of cytomegalovirus exposure and HLA in healthy donors. It was with 60 Vbeta and 13 Jbeta primers that the PCR ran. The data were produced by immunoSEQ multiplex PCR, yet TCRdb's version contains in-frame clones alone and is incomplete. The sample lists some 160,000 clones; roughly 83% were seen once. The source material was PBMCs. The receptor source for this set is a woman between 18 and 29 years old in good health and CMV-seronegative.

The chain carries TRBV18 and TRBJ1-1, with 11 bases fitting TRBD1. Unmatched junction bases numbered 12, after V lost 4 bases and J lost 5 bases. CDR1 and CDR2 from the germline V gene are KGHSH and LQKENI. CDR3 length: 17 amino acids. The CDR3 spells CASSRSPGTGGWTEAFF. The CDR3 DNA sequence: TGTGCCAGCTCACGCAGTCCCGGGACAGGGGGGTGGACTGAAGCTTTCTTT.

Only a few counts were recorded for this clone. The junction departs from germline at one end; a sequencing error may be responsible. V gene TRBV19 combines with J gene TRBJ1-2; D is perhaps TRBD1 (5 bases). This CDR3 region has 12 residues. Germline V CDR1 and CDR2: LNHDA, SQIVND (reference sequence). CDR3 amino acids: CASSIDLQGYTF. For the CDR3, the DNA is TGTGCCAGTAGTATAGATCTGCAGGGCTATACCTTC.

The chain carries TRBV27 and TRBJ1-5; D is possibly TRBD1 (5 bases). V was trimmed by 3 bases and J by 6 bases, leaving 15 bases between them. CDR3 length equals 15 residues. The V gene's germline CDR1 is MNHEY and CDR2 SMNVEV (reference sequence). CDR3 amino acids: CASSFEGHGGQPQHF. CDR3 DNA: TGTGCCAGCAGTTTCGAGGGGCACGGGGGTCAGCCCCAGCATTTT.

The genes are TRBV19 and TRBJ1-2, with a tentative D call TRBD1 (6 bases). V was cut by 4 bases and J by 5 bases, with 20 bases left in between. Germline assignment: CDR1 LNHDA and CDR2 SQIVND (reference sequence). This CDR3 is built from 16 residues. The chain's CDR3 is CASSNLAARGWYGYTF. CDR3 DNA sequence: TGTGCCAGTAGTAACCTAGCTGCCAGGGGTTGGTATGGCTACACCTTC. Complete variable domain (other parts from reference TRBV19 and TRBJ1-2): DGGITQSPKYLFRKEGQNVTLSCEQNLNHDAMYWYRQDPGQGLRLIYYSQIVNDFQKGDIAEGYSVSREKKESFPLTVTSAQKNPTAFYLCASSNLAARGWYGYTFGSGTRLTVV.

The chain couples TRBV19 to TRBJ2-3, with TRBD2 identical over 11 bases. V gave up 3 bases and J gave up 4 bases; unmatched junction bases: 6. Germline assignment: CDR1 LNHDA and CDR2 SQIVND (reference sequence). The CDR3 covers 16 residues. The CDR3, as DNA: TGTGCCAGTAGTATGTTAGCGGGGGGGCCAGCAGATACGCAGTATTTT. It codes for CASSMLAGGPADTQYF.

This clone turned up a few times. The rearrangement uses TRBV7-2 and TRBJ1-5; 7 nucleotides match TRBD1. Losses at the gene ends were 3 bases for V and 3 bases for J; bases not matched to a gene: 2. Germline V gives CDR1 SGHTA, CDR2 FQGNSA. The CDR3 is 14 amino acids. The CDR3 is CASSLTGNNQPQHF. DNA for the CDR3: TGTGCCAGCAGCTTGACAGGGAACAATCAGCCCCAGCATTTT.

The chain recombines TRBV5-1 with TRBJ2-1; D is possibly TRBD2 (8 bases). This CDR3 has 14 residues. V gave up 5 bases and J gave up 5 bases, with 14 bases separating them. Germline V gene data show CDR1 as SGHRS and CDR2 as YFSETQ. CDR3 DNA: TGCGCCAGCAGTCGGGGGGGACAGAACAATGAGCAGTTCTTC. It specifies CASSRGGQNNEQFF.

V and J are TRBV29-1 and TRBJ1-1; D possibly corresponds to TRBD1 (5 bases). The V end was cut by 6 bases, the J end by 8 bases, with 13 bases between. Per the germline V gene, CDR1 is SQVTM and CDR2 is ANQGSEA. The CDR3 runs to 11 residues. The CDR3 is CSVRRGGEAFF. Here the CDR3 DNA reads TGCAGCGTCCGAAGGGGTGGGGAAGCTTTCTTT.

This clone was counted a single time. This sequence joins TRBV29-1 and TRBJ1-1, with D hard to call. Trimming cost V 4 bases and J 3 bases, with 6 bases left between them. The CDR3 is 11 residues long. CDR1 is SQVTM, CDR2 ANQGSEA, per germline. The CDR3 loop reads CSVGTYTEAFF. The CDR3 DNA reads TGCAGCGTTGGGACTTACACTGAAGCTTTCTTT.

This chain connects TRBV10-2 to TRBJ2-5; the match to TRBD2 covers 8 bases. V shed 2 bases, J shed 7 bases, and the junction held 6 bases outside the gene matches. This CDR3 is 14 amino acids long. Germline V gene lookup returns CDR1 WSHSY and CDR2 SAAADI. CDR3 coding DNA: TGCGCCAGCAGTGAGCAAGGGACTAGGGGGACCCAGTACTTC. Translated, it gives CASSEQGTRGTQYF.

This clone showed up just once. J is TRBJ1-2 and V is TRBV19; no clear D. V gave up 4 bases and J gave up 9 bases, with 15 bases separating them. CDR1 LNHDA and CDR2 SQIVND come from the germline V gene (reference sequence). The CDR3 length is 13 residues. Written as DNA, the CDR3 is TGTGCCAGTAGTACCGTGGGCCCCGGGAGCTACACCTTC. It codes for CASSTVGPGSYTF.

The rearrangement uses TRBV5-5 and TRBJ1-2; D possibly corresponds to TRBD1 (6 bases). V was pared by 0 bases and J by 4 bases, with 13 bases between. The length of the CDR3 is 15 residues. Per germline, CDR1 SGHKS and CDR2 YYEKEE (reference sequence). CDR3 amino acids: CASSLAKGGGYGYTF. CDR3 nucleotides: TGTGCCAGCAGCTTGGCGAAAGGGGGGGGCTATGGCTACACCTTC.

The table lists this clone with a few counts. The V and J genes are TRBV28 and TRBJ2-7, with TRBD1 identical over 10 bases. The CDR3 covers 15 residues. J lost 1 base, V lost 2 bases, and 2 bases had no gene match. Per germline, CDR1 MDHEN and CDR2 SYDVKM. In nucleotides, the CDR3 is TGTGCCAGCAGTTTAGGACAGGGGGGGTCCTACGAGCAGTACTTC. Translating gives CASSLGQGGSYEQYF.

V is TRBV5-1 and J is TRBJ2-7; the D is unclear. Germline V lookup: CDR1 SGHRS, CDR2 YFSETQ. V gave up 2 bases and J gave up 0 bases, with 12 bases separating them. The CDR3 runs 15 residues. The CDR3 coding sequence is TGCGCCAGCAGCTTACGATTGGGCCGCTCCTACGAGCAGTACTTC. This gives the protein CASSLRLGRSYEQYF.

V and J are TRBV9 and TRBJ1-3; D perhaps matches TRBD1 (5 bases). The V gene's germline CDR1 is SGDLS and CDR2 YYNGEE. The CDR3 covers 14 residues. Trimming pared 3 bases from V and 0 bases from J, leaving 7 bases between. The CDR3 spells CASSETDSGNTIYF. The CDR3 nucleotides are TGTGCCAGCAGCGAGACAGACTCTGGAAACACCATATATTTT.

The chain has TRBV4-2 and TRBJ2-4; 9 bases map to TRBD2. The V and J ends lost 0 bases and 5 bases, in that order; junction bases with no gene match: 8. CDR1 and CDR2 from the germline V gene are LGHNA and YNFKEQ. The CDR3 sequence is 17 residues long. CDR3 protein: CASSQEGGGVSENIQYF. The CDR3 bases are TGTGCCAGCAGCCAAGAGGGCGGGGGGGTTTCGGAAAACATTCAGTACTTC.

The table lists this clone with a count of one. The CDR3 nucleotides read TGTGCCAGCAGCCCCCAAAGGAGGTCCGAGCAGTACTTC. Translating it yields CASSPQRRSEQYF. This chain uses TRBV5-6 with TRBJ2-7; D is possibly TRBD2 (5 bases). Trimming removed 4 bases at V and 6 bases at J, with 14 bases between. This CDR3 contains 13 residues. Germline CDR1 and CDR2: SGHDT and YYEEEE.

The rearrangement joins TRBV6-1 to TRBJ1-2; D may be TRBD1 (6 bases). Trimming cost V 4 bases and J 12 bases, with 12 bases left between them. Germline assignment: CDR1 MNHNS and CDR2 SASEGT. The CDR3 is made up of 11 amino acids. CDR3 protein: CASSAYRAHTF. CDR3 DNA: TGTGCCAGCAGTGCCTACAGGGCCCACACCTTC.

The chain is built from TRBV13 and TRBJ2-2, with TRBD1 matching over 8 bases. CDR3 size: 16 residues. V lost 4 bases and J lost 4; bases outside the gene matches: 8. Germline V gene sequence: CDR1 PRHDT, CDR2 FYEKMQ (reference sequence). In nucleotides, the CDR3 is TGTGCCAGCAGCTCAGGGAGACAGGGGCCCACCGGGGAGCTGTTTTTT. As protein: CASSSGRQGPTGELFF.

J is TRBJ1-2 and V is TRBV7-9; 7 bases are a match to TRBD1. CDR3 size: 13 residues. The germline V gene has CDR1 SEHNR and CDR2 FQNEAQ (reference sequence). V lost 3 bases and J lost 6; bases outside the gene matches: 4. This chain's CDR3 is CASSFTGANGYTF. The CDR3 region has the DNA TGTGCCAGCAGCTTTACAGGGGCGAATGGCTACACCTTC.

This sequence joins TRBV5-1 and TRBJ2-1, with 13 bases fitting TRBD2. The CDR3 runs to 16 residues. With V trimmed by 3 bases and J by 0 bases, 0 bases remained unmatched. Germline loops: CDR1 SGHRS, CDR2 YFSETQ. This CDR3 reads CASSWTSGSSYNEQFF. Written as DNA, the CDR3 is TGCGCCAGCAGCTGGACTAGCGGGAGCTCCTACAATGAGCAGTTCTTC.

The chain recombines TRBV28 with TRBJ1-1; 9 nucleotides match TRBD1. Germline CDR1 is MDHEN and CDR2 is SYDVKM. CDR3 length: 15 amino acids. Trimming removed 5 bases from V and 1 base from J; junction bases left unmatched: 5. The CDR3 sequence is CASSLRQGGNTEAFF. DNA of the CDR3: TGTGCCAGCAGTCTCCGACAGGGGGGGAACACTGAAGCTTTCTTT.

The chain recombines TRBV7-9 with TRBJ2-7, with 8 bases identical to TRBD2. The CDR3 runs to 16 residues. V was clipped by 3 bases and J by 2 bases; unmatched bases: 9. CDR1 is SEHNR and CDR2 is FQNEAQ in the germline V gene (reference sequence). DNA for the CDR3: TGTGCCAGCAGCTTGGATGGACTAGCTCCCGCCTACGAGCAGTACTTC. Its protein is CASSLDGLAPAYEQYF.

The chain is built from TRBV6-5 and TRBJ1-5; unclear D gene. CDR3 length: 12 residues. V lost 4 bases to trimming and J lost 7 bases, with 8 bases between them. Germline V CDR1 and CDR2: MNHEY, SVGAGI. The CDR3 spells CASSSPGQPQHF. CDR3 coding DNA: TGTGCCAGCAGTTCCCCGGGGCAGCCCCAGCATTTT.